This T cell receptor (beta chain) originates from a study of Ad26.COV2.S vaccination and SARS-CoV-2 variants. Looking at the study overall: The donor belonged to the COV1001 Ad26.COV2.S trial arm.

Sequenced by immunoSEQ multiplex PCR; TCRdb stores in-frame clones only, minus some. The table lists approximately 300,000 clones, approximately 80% of them singletons, with 2% to 2.5% in the top ten. Study findings and constraints: TCR breadth and depth analyses may have underestimated total T cell responses.

As to this clone: The target antigen is unknown.

Treatment here: over 15 received Ad26.COV2.S at low or high dose, single or two shots; roughly five received placebo; per-sample allocation not given. On day 63 after the first injection, vaccine and placebo recipients gave samples. A Boston adult aged 18-55 years was the donor. Expressing Wuhan-strain SARS-CoV-2 spike, an Ad26 vector served as the vaccine. The source material was peripheral blood, sampled in a trial of Ad26.COV2.S vaccine versus placebo. The receptor was isolated from a person between 18 and 65 years old who received the Ad26.COV2.S COVID-19 vaccine or a placebo.

DNA for the CDR3: TGTGCCAGCAGCTTGGTGCAGGGTTTGGGTGAAGCTTTCTTT. It encodes CASSLVQGLGEAFF. The V gene is TRBV5-4, the J gene TRBJ1-1, with D possibly TRBD1 on 5 matching bases. Germline loops: CDR1 SGHNT, CDR2 YYREEE (reference sequence). The CDR3 is 14 amino acids. Trimming stripped 0 bases from V and 7 bases from J, with 13 bases between.